One and the same sample provided the 31 T cell receptor beta chains below, sequenced in a study of blood T cell repertoires in COVID-19. The data were produced by immunoSEQ multiplex PCR, yet TCRdb's version contains in-frame clones alone and is incomplete. The sample lists 200,000 to 300,000 clones, approximately 84% occurring once. The sequenced material came from PBMCs or T cells enriched from blood (not recorded which). The receptors were gathered from a man in his forties or fifties who had recovered from COVID-19.

CDR3 residues: CASRINNQPQHF. CDR3 nucleotide sequence: TGTGCCAGCAGAATTAACAATCAGCCCCAGCATTTT. This chain connects TRBV28 to TRBJ1-5; D not resolved. The CDR3 totals 12 residues. Germline CDR1 and CDR2: MDHEN and SYDVKM. V was trimmed by 6 bases and J by 3 bases, leaving 6 bases between them.

In the case of this clone: The sample contains more than one DNA sequence encoding this CDR3. V and J are TRBV12-3 or TRBV12-4 and TRBJ1-1, with 7 bases aligning to TRBD1. The CDR3 loop spans 13 amino acids. The J segment lost 1 base and the V segment lost 6 bases, leaving 2 bases of the junction unmatched. The CDR3 DNA reads as TGTGCCAGCAGGAGGACAGGGAACACTGAAGCTTTCTTT. This gives the protein CASRRTGNTEAFF.

The V and J genes are TRBV7-2 and TRBJ2-2; 7 bases fit TRBD2. V trimming: 5 bases; J trimming: 6 bases; junction bases outside the gene matches: 3. There are 13 residues in the CDR3. CDR1 and CDR2 from the germline V gene are SGHTA and FQGNSA. The CDR3 nucleotides are TGTGCCAGCAGCGCGGGAGCGGCCGGGGAGCTGTTTTTT. Its protein is CASSAGAAGELFF.

The rearrangement joins TRBV11-2 to TRBJ2-2; 7 bases align to TRBD2. CDR3 size: 15 residues. After removal of 3 bases from V and 5 bases from J, the junction contained 6 bases not matched to a gene. CDR1 is SGHAT and CDR2 is FQNNGV in the germline V gene. Here the CDR3 reads CASSLLQGGTGELFF. The DNA of the CDR3 is TGTGCCAGCAGCTTGTTGCAGGGAGGGACCGGGGAGCTGTTTTTT.

This clone was observed a handful of times. The V call is TRBV24-1, the J call TRBJ2-1; 12 bases are shared with TRBD1. Germline V CDR1 and CDR2: KGHDR, SFDVKD. J was trimmed by 4 bases and V by 3 bases; bases with no gene match: 3. The CDR3 has 16 residues. This CDR3 reads CATSDPGQGAYNEQFF. The CDR3 nucleotides are TGTGCCACCAGTGATCCGGGACAGGGGGCGTACAATGAGCAGTTCTTC.

The chain uses TRBV2 and TRBJ1-5; D gene unclear. The germline V gene encodes CDR1 SNHLY and CDR2 FYNNEI. This CDR3 is 14 amino acids long. Trimming removed 3 bases from V and 0 bases from J, with 6 bases in between. CDR3 in amino acids: CASSDSGSNQPQHF. DNA of the CDR3: TGTGCCAGCAGTGATAGCGGTAGCAATCAGCCCCAGCATTTT.

The chain recombines TRBV7-2 with TRBJ2-1; 9 bases line up with TRBD1. The CDR3 runs 16 residues. The J segment lost 7 bases and the V segment lost 6 bases, leaving 13 bases of the junction unmatched. From germline, CDR1 is SGHTA and CDR2 FQGNSA. For the CDR3, the DNA is TGTGCCAGCAGACCCACAGGGGGCGGCGCGGGAAATGAGCAGTTCTTC. This translates into CASRPTGGGAGNEQFF.

This sequence joins TRBV2 and TRBJ1-1; 8 nucleotides agree with TRBD1. V lost 6 bases and J lost 3; bases outside the gene matches: 3. Per the germline V gene, CDR1 is SNHLY and CDR2 is FYNNEI. The CDR3 has 13 amino acids. The CDR3, as DNA: TGTGCCAGCAGCCAGGACAGGGACACTGAAGCTTTCTTT. Its translation is CASSQDRDTEAFF. Combining the CDR3 with reference TRBV2 and TRBJ1-1 gives the whole variable domain EPEVTQTPSHQVTQMGQEVILRCVPISNHLYFYWYRQILGQKVEFLVSFYNNEISEKSEIFDDQFSVERPDGSNFTLKIRSTKLEDSAMYFCASSQDRDTEAFFGQGTRLTVV.

This chain connects TRBV7-9 to TRBJ2-7; 9 bases are a match to TRBD2. Unmatched junction bases numbered 4, after V lost 5 bases and J lost 5 bases. There are 13 residues in the CDR3. Germline V gene sequence: CDR1 SEHNR, CDR2 FQNEAQ (reference sequence). CDR3: CASSRGTSHEQYF. CDR3 in DNA: TGTGCCAGCAGCCGGGGGACTAGCCACGAGCAGTACTTC.

The count of this clone is one. The chain carries TRBV6-2 or TRBV6-3 and TRBJ1-1, with 11 nucleotides matching TRBD1. The CDR3 contains 19 residues. The J segment lost 0 bases and the V segment lost 4 bases, leaving 13 bases of the junction unmatched. In germline, CDR1 is MNHEY, CDR2 SVGEGT. In DNA, the CDR3 is TGTGCCAGCAGTTTACCCAGAGGACAGGGGGCTAGGGTGAACACTGAAGCTTTCTTT. Translating it yields CASSLPRGQGARVNTEAFF.

A word on this clone: Other DNA sequences in this sample translate to the same CDR3. The V call is TRBV7-9, the J call TRBJ2-7, with a tentative D call TRBD2 (5 bases). Germline CDR1 is SEHNR and CDR2 is FQNEAQ (reference sequence). V dropped 2 bases and J dropped 5 bases, with 7 bases sitting between them. The CDR3 extends over 12 amino acids. CDR3 DNA sequence: TGTGCCAGCAGCTTAACGAGGGACGAGCAGTACTTC. This gives the protein CASSLTRDEQYF. The whole variable domain, remainder taken from reference TRBV7-9 and TRBJ2-7, is DTGVSQNPRHKITKRGQNVTFRCDPISEHNRLYWYRQTLGQGPEFLTYFQNEAQLEKSRLLSDRFSAERPKGSFSTLEIQRTEQGDSAMYLCASSLTRDEQYFGPGTRLTVT.

V gene TRBV7-7 combines with J gene TRBJ2-5; D might be TRBD2 (7 bases). CDR3 size: 15 residues. Germline CDR1 SSHAT, CDR2 FNYEAQ (reference sequence). V lost 2 bases and J lost 5, with 15 bases in between. CDR3 sequence reads: CASSLLGRGGETQYF. The CDR3 DNA reads TGTGCCAGCAGCTTACTGGGCAGGGGAGGGGAGACCCAGTACTTC. The full variable domain, its missing parts supplied by reference TRBV7-7 and TRBJ2-5, is GAGVSQSPRYKVTKRGQDVTLRCDPISSHATLYWYQQALGQGPEFLTYFNYEAQPDKSGLPSDRFSAERPEGSISTLTIQRTEQRDSAMYRCASSLLGRGGETQYFGPGTRLLVL.

This chain joins TRBV7-2 and TRBJ2-7; TRBD1 matches 7 bases. This CDR3 is built from 14 residues. The germline V gene encodes CDR1 SGHTA and CDR2 FQGNSA. V was clipped by 5 bases and J by 0 bases; unmatched bases: 4. The CDR3: CASSPAGGSYEQYF. As DNA, the CDR3 is TGTGCCAGCAGCCCAGCAGGGGGCTCCTACGAGCAGTACTTC.

This chain uses TRBV28 with TRBJ1-1; D possibly corresponds to TRBD1 (5 bases). Per the germline V gene, CDR1 is MDHEN and CDR2 is SYDVKM. This CDR3 contains 15 residues. Trimming removed 6 bases from V and 1 base from J, with 15 bases in between. The CDR3 bases are TGTGCCAGCAGCCAAGCGGGACTGACGAACACTGAAGCTTTCTTT. This codes for CASSQAGLTNTEAFF.

This chain's CDR3 is CASSRRAQGLRSPLHF. CDR3 in DNA: TGTGCCAGCAGCCGCCGGGCCCAGGGGTTAAGGTCACCCCTCCACTTT. The chain joins TRBV14 to TRBJ1-6; possibly TRBD1 for D (6 bases). Germline values: CDR1 SGHDN, CDR2 FVKESK. The V end was cut by 4 bases, the J end by 10 bases, with 20 bases between. The CDR3 is made up of 16 amino acids.

The chain links TRBV6-5 to TRBJ2-7; 8 nucleotides match TRBD1. Per germline, CDR1 MNHEY and CDR2 SVGAGI. The CDR3 consists of 13 residues. Losses at the gene ends were 6 bases for V and 5 bases for J; bases not matched to a gene: 6. Here the CDR3 DNA reads TGTGCCAGCAGACTGGACAGGGACCACGAGCAGTACTTC. Translating gives CASRLDRDHEQYF.

J is TRBJ2-1 and V is TRBV6-4; weak D call: TRBD1 (5 bases). V was clipped by 0 bases and J by 14 bases, with 14 bases between them. The germline V gene has CDR1 MRHNA and CDR2 SNTAGT. The CDR3 runs 13 residues. The CDR3 sequence: CASSDSEAGIKFF. CDR3 DNA sequence: TGTGCCAGCAGTGACTCAGAGGCAGGGATAAAGTTCTTC.

The V gene is TRBV28, the J gene TRBJ2-1, with TRBD1 as a possible D gene (6 bases). The germline CDR1 and CDR2 sequences are MDHEN and SYDVKM. V gave up 10 bases and J gave up 7 bases, with 11 bases separating them. The CDR3 runs to 11 residues. CDR3 in amino acids: CATQGMNEQFF. CDR3 DNA sequence: TGTGCCACGCAGGGGATGAATGAGCAGTTCTTC.

The rearrangement links TRBV18 to TRBJ2-5; 7 bases line up with TRBD2. This CDR3 has 14 residues. The V and J ends lost 3 bases and 7 bases, in that order; junction bases with no gene match: 8. CDR1 and CDR2 (germline): KGHSH, LQKENI. The CDR3 loop is CASSPTASGATQYF. DNA of the CDR3: TGTGCCAGCTCACCTACGGCTAGCGGTGCGACCCAGTACTTC.

CDR3: CASSMLLGRGMGEQYF. CDR3 nucleotides: TGTGCCAGTAGTATGCTACTGGGCAGGGGAATGGGGGAGCAGTACTTC. V gene TRBV19 combines with J gene TRBJ2-7; D is perhaps TRBD1 (6 bases). The length of the CDR3 is 16 residues. V was pared by 3 bases and J by 7 bases, with 22 bases between. Per germline, CDR1 LNHDA and CDR2 SQIVND (reference sequence).

The gene calls are TRBV6-5 and TRBJ2-1, with a possible D match to TRBD2 (5 bases). Germline assignment: CDR1 MNHEY and CDR2 SVGAGI. The CDR3 is 15 amino acids. The germline V and J ends were trimmed by 0 bases and 2 bases, with 8 bases remaining between them. The CDR3 DNA reads as TGTGCCAGCAGTTACTCAGGGAGTCCCTACAATGAGCAGTTCTTC. Translation: CASSYSGSPYNEQFF.

The chain carries TRBV2 and TRBJ2-5, with TRBD2 matching 9 bases. The CDR3 runs 13 residues. The V gene end was trimmed by 6 bases and the J gene end by 5 bases; junction bases not matched to a gene: 4. Germline V gene data show CDR1 as SNHLY and CDR2 as FYNNEI. The CDR3 bases are TGTGCCAGCAGGTTGCGGGAGGGGGAGACCCAGTACTTC. Its translation is CASRLREGETQYF.

The chain is built from TRBV12-5 and TRBJ1-5, with TRBD1 matching over 12 bases. Germline CDR1 and CDR2: LGHNT and FRNRAP. V lost 6 bases, J lost 2 bases, and 17 bases stayed unmatched. This CDR3 spans 20 amino acids. The DNA of the CDR3 is TGTGCTAGTGGACGAACCACCACCGGGACAGGGGGCAGAGGCAATCAGCCCCAGCATTTT. Translated: CASGRTTTGTGGRGNQPQHF. The variable domain in full, with the rest retrieved from reference TRBV12-5 and TRBJ1-5, is DARVTQTPRHKVTEMGQEVTMRCQPILGHNTVFWYRQTMMQGLELLAYFRNRAPLDDSGMPKDRFSAEMPDATLATLKIQPSEPRDSAVYFCASGRTTTGTGGRGNQPQHFGDGTRLSIL.

The chain uses TRBV11-2 and TRBJ1-2, with 11 bases aligning to TRBD1. The length of the CDR3 is 14 residues. V trimming: 5 bases; J trimming: 8 bases; junction bases outside the gene matches: 7. CDR1 SGHAT and CDR2 FQNNGV come from the germline V gene. CDR3 sequence reads: CASSPGDRGNGYTF. As DNA, the CDR3 is TGTGCCAGCAGCCCCGGGGACAGGGGGAACGGCTACACCTTC.

The V call is TRBV3-1 (or the pseudogene TRBV3-2), the J call TRBJ2-7, with D perhaps TRBD1 (5 bases). Trimming cost V 5 bases and J 4 bases, with 12 bases left between them. Per germline, CDR1 LGHDT and CDR2 YNNKEL (reference sequence). The CDR3 length is 13 residues. CDR3 sequence: CASSSTVRYEQYF. CDR3 bases: TGTGCCAGCAGCTCGACAGTGAGGTACGAGCAGTACTTC.

This clone was detected once. For the CDR3, the DNA is TGCAGCGTTGGGCGCTCCGGGGGCACTGAAGCTTTCTTT. It encodes CSVGRSGGTEAFF. The gene calls are TRBV29-1 and TRBJ1-1; tentative D call: TRBD1 (5 bases). Germline assignment: CDR1 SQVTM and CDR2 ANQGSEA. The length of the CDR3 is 13 residues. V dropped 4 bases and J dropped 4 bases, with 13 bases sitting between them.

V usage is TRBV19 and J usage is TRBJ1-1, with a weak D call TRBD1 (5 bases). The CDR3 is made up of 15 amino acids. CDR1 and CDR2 from the germline V gene are LNHDA and SQIVND (reference sequence). Trimming cost V 1 base and J 1 base, with 10 bases left between them. The CDR3 here is CASSIGRTRNTEAFF. The DNA for the CDR3 is TGTGCCAGTAGTATAGGAAGGACACGGAACACTGAAGCTTTCTTT.

This chain links TRBV6-5 with TRBJ1-6; D gene uncertain. CDR1 is MNHEY, CDR2 SVGAGI, per germline. This CDR3 is 14 amino acids long. Trimming took off 6 bases at V and 9 bases at J, with 15 bases between the two ends. CDR3: CASSSARDPSPLHF. The CDR3 bases are TGTGCCAGCAGCTCGGCCCGGGATCCTTCACCCCTCCACTTT.

J is TRBJ1-5 and V is TRBV6-5; D gene ambiguous. The germline V and J ends were trimmed by 0 bases and 1 base, with 7 bases remaining between them. The length of the CDR3 is 15 residues. In germline, CDR1 is MNHEY, CDR2 SVGAGI. The CDR3 is CASSYSGLSNQPQHF. The CDR3 DNA is TGTGCCAGCAGTTACTCGGGCTTGAGCAATCAGCCCCAGCATTTT.

This chain joins TRBV7-9 and TRBJ2-1; D remains unclear. Germline CDR1 is SEHNR and CDR2 is FQNEAQ (reference sequence). The CDR3 loop spans 12 amino acids. The germline V and J ends were trimmed by 1 base and 10 bases, with 8 bases remaining between them. The CDR3 nucleotides read TGTGCCAGCAGCTTAGAATCAGGAGAGCAGTTCTTC. This sequence encodes CASSLESGEQFF.

The rearrangement joins TRBV3-1 (or the pseudogene TRBV3-2) to TRBJ1-6, with a tentative D call TRBD1 (5 bases). V was cut by 1 base and J by 6 bases, with 7 bases left in between. From germline, CDR1 is LGHDT and CDR2 YNNKEL (reference sequence). This CDR3 is 14 amino acids long. CDR3 sequence reads: CASSQGGSNSPLHF. CDR3 coding DNA: TGTGCCAGCAGCCAAGGGGGCAGTAATTCACCCCTCCACTTT.